This T cell receptor (beta chain) is drawn from a study of T cell responses to AZD1222 COVID-19 vaccine. Study as a whole: Pooling covered second doses at about 4 or about 12 weeks. Study-wide results and caveats: Females made up more of the donors, who were largely white British, and clonal diversity may have come out too low.

Germline lookup yields CDR1 LNHDA and CDR2 SQIVND (reference sequence). The CDR3 is 15 amino acids. The trim removed 7 bases at V and 1 base at J, leaving 7 bases unmatched. Sequencing used immunoSEQ multiplex PCR; TCRdb keeps in-frame clones, though not all of them. The sample shows over 90,000 clones, about 88% of them seen only once. A remark on this clone: Its antigen is not known.

The genes are TRBV19 and TRBJ2-3; 8 bases agree with TRBD1. The sample here was peripheral blood, taken on day 0 of AZD1222 vaccination. This sequence was found in an adult in good health. CDR3 bases: TGTGCCAGTACCAGGACAGGGACCCGCACAGATACGCAGTATTTT. Its translation is CASTRTGTRTDTQYF. Together with reference TRBV19 and TRBJ2-3, the CDR3 gives the full variable domain: DGGITQSPKYLFRKEGQNVTLSCEQNLNHDAMYWYRQDPGQGLRLIYYSQIVNDFQKGDIAEGYSVSREKKESFPLTVTSAQKNPTAFYLCASTRTGTRTDTQYFGPGTRLTVL.